The 17 T cell receptor beta chains given below trace back to one sample, sequenced in a study of radiotherapy plus CTLA-4 blockade in lung cancer. Data came from immunoSEQ multiplex PCR; TCRdb stores just in-frame clones and leaves some out. The sample lists about 59,000 clones, around 68% occurring once. The specimen was peripheral blood, collected from a patient treated with radiotherapy plus ipilimumab. The origin of the receptors is a human donor with non-small cell lung cancer whose response to radiotherapy plus ipilimumab could not be evaluated.

The chain combines TRBV4-1 with TRBJ2-5; 7 bases are a match to TRBD1. The better agreement between TRBJ2-7 and the DNA end casts doubt on the J call. Germline assignment: CDR1 MGHRA and CDR2 YSYEKL. The CDR3 runs 15 residues. CDR3 bases: TGCGCCAGCAGCCCCACCCGAGGGGGCCACTACGAGCAGTACTTC. It translates to CASSPTRGGHYEQYF.

The chain couples TRBV6-1 to TRBJ2-4, with D hard to call. The V and J ends lost 2 bases and 6 bases respectively, with 14 bases between them. Germline-derived CDR1 and CDR2 are MNHNS and SASEGT. This CDR3 is built from 15 residues. This CDR3 reads CASSELPGQRNIQYF. The CDR3 bases are TGTGCCAGCAGTGAATTACCTGGCCAACGAAACATTCAGTACTTC.

The V and J genes are TRBV28 and TRBJ2-3, with 8 bases that match TRBD2. CDR3 length: 16 amino acids. Germline CDR1 MDHEN, CDR2 SYDVKM. V dropped 4 bases and J dropped 6; count of bases not matched to a gene: 12. CDR3 sequence reads: CASSSPGLVLSDTQYF. The CDR3 DNA is TGTGCCAGCAGTTCGCCGGGACTAGTCTTATCCGATACGCAGTATTTT.

The genes are TRBV7-2 and TRBJ1-2; the match to TRBD1 covers 8 bases. Germline CDR1 and CDR2: SGHTA and FQGNSA. The junction had 8 bases not matched to a gene; V was cut back by 1 base and J by 4 bases. This CDR3 has 16 residues. The CDR3 reads CASSLESGQGGYGYTF. The CDR3 DNA follows: TGTGCCAGCAGCTTAGAGTCCGGACAGGGAGGCTATGGCTACACCTTC.

The rearrangement links TRBV6-6 to TRBJ2-1; a weak D match, TRBD2 (6 bases). V lost 6 bases and J lost 1, with 13 bases in between. Germline-derived CDR1 and CDR2 are MNHNY and SVGAGI (reference sequence). The CDR3 is 15 residues long. CDR3: CASRGRGNSYNEQFF. For the CDR3, the DNA is TGTGCCAGCAGGGGACGGGGGAATTCCTACAATGAGCAGTTCTTC.

The DNA of the CDR3 is TGTGCCAGTGAAGGGGCAGATACGCAGTATTTT. The encoded protein is CASEGADTQYF. The rearrangement uses TRBV2 and TRBJ2-3; weak D call: TRBD1 (5 bases). Germline V gene sequence: CDR1 SNHLY, CDR2 FYNNEI. The CDR3 sequence is 11 residues long. Between the trimmed V and J ends, which lost 9 bases and 4 bases, there was a span of 8 bases.

For this clone: Mismatch with germline at one junction end may stem from a read error. The V call is TRBV5-6, the J call TRBJ1-1; D is undetermined. There are 15 residues in the CDR3. CDR1 and CDR2 (germline): SGHDT, YYEEEE. CDR3 DNA sequence: TGTGCCAGCAGCTTGGTTCGGGGTTGGAACACTAAAGCTTTCTTT. This gives the protein CASSLVRGWNTKAFF.

The rearrangement uses TRBV6-1 and TRBJ2-7, with 8 bases matching TRBD2. J was trimmed by 5 bases and V by 6 bases; bases with no gene match: 6. CDR3 size: 13 residues. From germline, CDR1 is MNHNS and CDR2 SASEGT. In DNA form, the CDR3 reads TGTGCCAGCAGATTTAGCGGGAAGGACGAGCAGTACTTC. It encodes CASRFSGKDEQYF.

The chain is built from TRBV4-1 and TRBJ2-7; 9 positions match TRBD1. The germline CDR1 and CDR2 sequences are MGHRA and YSYEKL. CDR3 length equals 15 residues. The trim removed 3 bases at V and 3 bases at J, leaving 6 bases unmatched. The CDR3, as DNA: TGCGCCAGCAGCCAGATGAACAGGGGGCACTACGAGCAGTACTTC. Translated, it gives CASSQMNRGHYEQYF.

The CDR3 sequence: CASSFLAPYEQYF. The CDR3, as DNA: TGTGCCAGCAGTTTTTTGGCCCCCTACGAGCAGTACTTC. The rearrangement links TRBV28 to TRBJ2-7; D is uncertain. The CDR3 loop spans 13 amino acids. The germline V and J ends were trimmed by 3 bases and 2 bases, with 8 bases remaining between them. CDR1 and CDR2 (germline): MDHEN, SYDVKM.

The rearrangement uses TRBV2 and TRBJ2-3; TRBD1 agrees at 10 bases. Germline V gene sequence: CDR1 SNHLY, CDR2 FYNNEI. V lost 11 bases to trimming and J lost 6 bases; unmatched junction nucleotides: 11. CDR3 length equals 14 residues. The CDR3 region is CASSGQGTWDTQYF. The CDR3, as DNA: TGTGCCTCTTCGGGACAGGGGACCTGGGATACGCAGTATTTT.

V usage is TRBV11-2 and J usage is TRBJ2-1, with D possibly TRBD1 on 5 matching bases. The V and J ends lost 1 base and 7 bases respectively, with 14 bases between them. CDR1 is SGHAT, CDR2 FQNNGV, per germline. The CDR3 extends over 15 amino acids. The CDR3 DNA is TGTGCCAGCAGCTTAGCGGCAGGGCTGGGGAATGAGCAGTTCTTC. Its protein product is CASSLAAGLGNEQFF.

This rearrangement joins TRBV28 to TRBJ2-7; 11 bases match TRBD2. J gave up 2 bases and V 2 bases, and 5 bases lay outside the gene matches. There are 16 residues in the CDR3. The germline V gene has CDR1 MDHEN and CDR2 SYDVKM. For the CDR3, the DNA is TGTGCCAGCAGTTTACTATTTAGCGGGGGGGCCTACGAGCAGTACTTC. The encoded protein is CASSLLFSGGAYEQYF. Full variable domain (missing parts from reference TRBV28 and TRBJ2-7): DVKVTQSSRYLVKRTGEKVFLECVQDMDHENMFWYRQDPGLGLRLIYFSYDVKMKEKGDIPEGYSVSREKKERFSLILESASTNQTSMYLCASSLLFSGGAYEQYFGPGTRLTVT.

The chain employs TRBV19 and TRBJ2-7, with TRBD1 matching 7 bases. This CDR3 comprises 13 residues. V trimming: 5 bases; J trimming: 4 bases; junction bases outside the gene matches: 5. Per germline, CDR1 LNHDA and CDR2 SQIVND (reference sequence). The CDR3 nucleotides read TGTGCCAGTAGTTGGCAGGGGGATTACGAGCAGTACTTC. This gives the protein CASSWQGDYEQYF.

There are a few counts of this clone. The gene calls are TRBV5-8 and TRBJ1-2; D is undetermined. Germline CDR1 and CDR2: SGHTS and YDEGEE. Trimming pared 4 bases from V and 8 bases from J, leaving 15 bases between. This CDR3 is built from 13 residues. The CDR3: CASSPGFGQGYTF. CDR3 coding DNA: TGTGCCAGCAGCCCAGGCTTCGGCCAAGGCTACACCTTC.

The CDR3: CASSGGRLAAPTDTQYF. As DNA, the CDR3 is TGCGCCAGCAGCGGGGGGAGACTAGCGGCCCCCACAGATACGCAGTATTTT. The chain carries TRBV4-1 and TRBJ2-3, with TRBD2 identical over 9 bases. Germline trimming cut 5 bases from V and 2 bases from J; bases unmatched to any gene: 11. Germline CDR1 and CDR2: MGHRA and YSYEKL. This CDR3 has 17 amino acids.

This clone was observed a handful of times. The gene calls are TRBV30 and TRBJ1-6; D perhaps matches TRBD1 (6 bases). With 4 bases removed from V and 6 bases from J, the gap between germline ends came to 16 bases. The germline V gene has CDR1 GTSNPN and CDR2 SVGIG (reference sequence). The CDR3 runs to 15 residues. CDR3 residues: CAWKRPDRPNSPLHF. In DNA, the CDR3 is TGTGCCTGGAAGAGGCCGGACAGACCTAATTCACCCCTCCACTTT.